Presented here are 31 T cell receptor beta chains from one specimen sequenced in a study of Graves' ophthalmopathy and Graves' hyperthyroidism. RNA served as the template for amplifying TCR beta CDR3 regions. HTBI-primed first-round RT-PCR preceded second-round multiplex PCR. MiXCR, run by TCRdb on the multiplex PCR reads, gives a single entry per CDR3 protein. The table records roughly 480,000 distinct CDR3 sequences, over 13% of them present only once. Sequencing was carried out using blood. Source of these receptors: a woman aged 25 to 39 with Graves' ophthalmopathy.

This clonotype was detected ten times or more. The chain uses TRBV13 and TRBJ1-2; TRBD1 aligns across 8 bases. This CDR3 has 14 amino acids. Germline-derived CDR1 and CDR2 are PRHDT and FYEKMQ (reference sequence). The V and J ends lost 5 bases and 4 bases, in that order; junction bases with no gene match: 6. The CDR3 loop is CASSRGQGGYGYTF. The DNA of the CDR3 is TGTGCCAGCAGCAGAGGACAGGGCGGCTATGGCTACACCTTC.

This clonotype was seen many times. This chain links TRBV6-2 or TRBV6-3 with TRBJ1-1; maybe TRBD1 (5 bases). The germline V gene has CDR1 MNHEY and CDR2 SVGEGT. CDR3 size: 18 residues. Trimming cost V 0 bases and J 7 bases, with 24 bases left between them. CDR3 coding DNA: TGTGCCAGCAGTTACTCGATAGGGGAGGGTGGAGGCGGAAGTGAAGCTTTCTTT. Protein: CASSYSIGEGGGGSEAFF.

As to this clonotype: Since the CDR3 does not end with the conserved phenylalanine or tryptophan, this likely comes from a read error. The CDR3: CASSSGTVYGYTV. The DNA for the CDR3 is TGCGCCAGCAGCTCCGGGACGGTCTATGGCTACACCGTC. The genes are TRBV5-1 and TRBJ1-2; D is possibly TRBD1 (5 bases). V was pared by 3 bases and J by 4 bases, with 10 bases between. This CDR3 contains 13 residues. The germline V gene encodes CDR1 SGHRS and CDR2 YFSETQ.

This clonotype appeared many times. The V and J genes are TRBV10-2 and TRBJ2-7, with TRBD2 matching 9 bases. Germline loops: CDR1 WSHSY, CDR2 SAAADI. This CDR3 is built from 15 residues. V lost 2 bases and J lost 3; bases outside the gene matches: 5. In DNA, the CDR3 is TGCGCCAGCAGTGAGGCAGCGGGGGGAATCTACGAGCAGTACTTC. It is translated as CASSEAAGGIYEQYF.

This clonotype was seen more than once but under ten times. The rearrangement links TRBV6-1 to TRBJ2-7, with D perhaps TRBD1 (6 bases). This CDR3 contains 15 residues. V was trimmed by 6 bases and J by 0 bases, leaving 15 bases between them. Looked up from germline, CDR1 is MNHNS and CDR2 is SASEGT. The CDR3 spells CASRPHVGGSYEQYF. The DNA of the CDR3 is TGTGCCAGCAGACCCCACGTAGGGGGCTCCTACGAGCAGTACTTC.

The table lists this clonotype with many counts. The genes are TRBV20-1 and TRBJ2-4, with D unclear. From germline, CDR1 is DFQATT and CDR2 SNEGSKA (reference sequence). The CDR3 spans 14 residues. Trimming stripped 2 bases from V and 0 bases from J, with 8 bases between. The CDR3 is CSARSALAKNIQYF. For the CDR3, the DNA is TGCAGTGCTAGAAGCGCGCTAGCCAAAAACATTCAGTACTTC.

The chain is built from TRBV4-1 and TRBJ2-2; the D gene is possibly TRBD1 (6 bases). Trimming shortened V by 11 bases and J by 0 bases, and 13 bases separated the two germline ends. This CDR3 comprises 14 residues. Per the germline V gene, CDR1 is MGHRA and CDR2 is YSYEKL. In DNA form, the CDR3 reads TGCGCCGTTAAAAGGGGGTCGAACACCGGGGAGCTGTTTTTT. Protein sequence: CAVKRGSNTGELFF.

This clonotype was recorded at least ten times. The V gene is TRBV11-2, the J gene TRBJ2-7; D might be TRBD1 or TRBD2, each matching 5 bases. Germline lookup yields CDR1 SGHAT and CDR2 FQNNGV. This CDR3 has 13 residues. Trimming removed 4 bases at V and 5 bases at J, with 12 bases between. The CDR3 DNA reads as TGTGCCAGCAGCTCTAGTTTGGGGGACGAGCAGTACTTC. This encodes CASSSSLGDEQYF.

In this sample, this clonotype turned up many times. The CDR3 protein is CAWSRGQVDTEAFF. The CDR3 nucleotides are TGTGCCTGGAGTAGGGGACAGGTAGACACTGAAGCTTTCTTT. The chain is built from TRBV30 and TRBJ1-1; 8 nucleotides agree with TRBD1. This CDR3 spans 14 amino acids. The J segment lost 3 bases and the V segment lost 2 bases, leaving 5 bases of the junction unmatched. The germline CDR1 and CDR2 sequences are GTSNPN and SVGIG (reference sequence). Variable domain in full (rest from reference TRBV30 and TRBJ1-1): SQTIHQWPATLVQPVGSPLSLECTVEGTSNPNLYWYRQAAGRGLQLLFYSVGIGQISSEVPQNLSASRPQDRQFILSSKKLLLSDSGFYLCAWSRGQVDTEAFFGQGTRLTVV.

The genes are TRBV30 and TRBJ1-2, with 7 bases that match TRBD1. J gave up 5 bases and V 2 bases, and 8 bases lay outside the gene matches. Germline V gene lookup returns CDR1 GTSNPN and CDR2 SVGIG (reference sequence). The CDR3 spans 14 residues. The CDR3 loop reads CAWSIPRGPYGYTF. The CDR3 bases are TGTGCCTGGAGTATACCTAGGGGGCCTTATGGCTACACCTTC.

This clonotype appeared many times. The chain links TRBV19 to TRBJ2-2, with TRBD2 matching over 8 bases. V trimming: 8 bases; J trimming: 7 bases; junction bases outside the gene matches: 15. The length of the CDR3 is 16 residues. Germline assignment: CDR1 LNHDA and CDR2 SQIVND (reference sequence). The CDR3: CASYTRAGDSGGELFF. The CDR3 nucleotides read TGTGCCAGTTATACAAGAGCGGGAGACTCGGGCGGGGAGCTGTTTTTT.

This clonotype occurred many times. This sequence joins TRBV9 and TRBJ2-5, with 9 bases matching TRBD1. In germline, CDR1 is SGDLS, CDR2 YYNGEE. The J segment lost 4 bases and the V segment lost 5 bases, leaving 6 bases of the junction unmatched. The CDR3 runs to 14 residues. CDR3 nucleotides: TGTGCCAGCAGTTCCGGACAGGGGACAGAGACCCAGTACTTC. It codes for CASSSGQGTETQYF.

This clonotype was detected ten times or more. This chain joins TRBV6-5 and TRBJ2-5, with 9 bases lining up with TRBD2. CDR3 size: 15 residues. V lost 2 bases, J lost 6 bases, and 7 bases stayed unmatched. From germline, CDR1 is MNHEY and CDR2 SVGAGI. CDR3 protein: CASSYGRGGAQTQYF. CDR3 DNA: TGTGCCAGCAGTTACGGGCGGGGGGGCGCGCAGACCCAGTACTTC.

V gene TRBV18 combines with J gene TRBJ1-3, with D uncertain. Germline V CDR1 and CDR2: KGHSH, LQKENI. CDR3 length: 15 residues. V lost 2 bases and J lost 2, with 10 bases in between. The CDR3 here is CASSPSFPAGNTIYF. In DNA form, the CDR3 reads TGTGCCAGCTCACCATCTTTTCCAGCTGGAAACACCATATATTTT.

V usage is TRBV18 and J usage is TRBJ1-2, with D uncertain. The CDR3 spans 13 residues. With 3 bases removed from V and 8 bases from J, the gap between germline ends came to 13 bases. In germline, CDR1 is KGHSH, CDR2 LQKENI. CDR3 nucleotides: TGTGCCAGCTCACCCGTGGACGAGCAGGGCTACACCTTC. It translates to CASSPVDEQGYTF.

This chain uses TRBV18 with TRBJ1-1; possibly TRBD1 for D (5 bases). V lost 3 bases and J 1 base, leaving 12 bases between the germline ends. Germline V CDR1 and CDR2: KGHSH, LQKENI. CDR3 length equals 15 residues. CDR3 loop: CASSPRVFSNTEAFF. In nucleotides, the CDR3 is TGTGCCAGCTCACCCAGGGTGTTTTCGAACACTGAAGCTTTCTTT.

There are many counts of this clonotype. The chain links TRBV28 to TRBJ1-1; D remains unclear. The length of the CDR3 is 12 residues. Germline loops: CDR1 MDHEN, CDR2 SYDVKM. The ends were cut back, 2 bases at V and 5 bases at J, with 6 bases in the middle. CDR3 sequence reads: CASSLLRTEAFF. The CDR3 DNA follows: TGTGCCAGCAGTTTACTCCGGACTGAAGCTTTCTTT.

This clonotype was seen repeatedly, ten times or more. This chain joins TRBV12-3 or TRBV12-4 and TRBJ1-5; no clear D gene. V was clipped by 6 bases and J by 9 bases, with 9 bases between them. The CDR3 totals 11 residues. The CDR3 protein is CASRLSGPQHF. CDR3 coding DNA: TGTGCCAGCAGATTGAGTGGGCCCCAGCATTTT.

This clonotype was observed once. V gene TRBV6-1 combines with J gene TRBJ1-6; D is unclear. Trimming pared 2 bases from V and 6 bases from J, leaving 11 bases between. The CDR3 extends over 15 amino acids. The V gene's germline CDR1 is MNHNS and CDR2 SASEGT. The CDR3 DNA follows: TGTGCCAGCAGTGAACTTGGAGGCCGTAATTCACCCCTCCACTTT. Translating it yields CASSELGGRNSPLHF.

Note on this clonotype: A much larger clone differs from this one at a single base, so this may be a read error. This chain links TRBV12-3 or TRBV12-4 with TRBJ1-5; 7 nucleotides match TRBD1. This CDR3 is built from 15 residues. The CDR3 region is CASTKERGQNQPPHF. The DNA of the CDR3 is TGTGCCAGCACAAAGGAAAGGGGGCAGAATCAGCCCCCGCATTTT.

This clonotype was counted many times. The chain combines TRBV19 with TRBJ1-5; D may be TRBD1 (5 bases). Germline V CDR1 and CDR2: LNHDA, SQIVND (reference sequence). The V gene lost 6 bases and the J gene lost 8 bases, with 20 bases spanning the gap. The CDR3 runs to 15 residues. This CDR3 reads CASSGRDRIREPQHF. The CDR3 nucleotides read TGTGCCAGTAGCGGCCGGGACCGCATAAGGGAGCCCCAGCATTTT. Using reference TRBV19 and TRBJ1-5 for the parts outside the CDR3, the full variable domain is DGGITQSPKYLFRKEGQNVTLSCEQNLNHDAMYWYRQDPGQGLRLIYYSQIVNDFQKGDIAEGYSVSREKKESFPLTVTSAQKNPTAFYLCASSGRDRIREPQHFGDGTRLSIL.

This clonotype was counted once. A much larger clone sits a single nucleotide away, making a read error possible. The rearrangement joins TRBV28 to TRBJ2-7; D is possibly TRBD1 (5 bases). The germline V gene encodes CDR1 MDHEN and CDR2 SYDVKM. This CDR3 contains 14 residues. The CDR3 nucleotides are TGTGCCATCAGTCCTCGACTGACAGCTAACGAGCAGTACTTC. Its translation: CAISPRLTANEQYF.

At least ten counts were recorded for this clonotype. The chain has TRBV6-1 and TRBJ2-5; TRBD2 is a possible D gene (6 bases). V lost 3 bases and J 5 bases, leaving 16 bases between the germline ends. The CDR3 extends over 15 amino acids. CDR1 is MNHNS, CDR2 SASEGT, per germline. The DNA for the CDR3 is TGTGCCAGCAGTGAGGTACTAGCAGAGCCGGAGACCCAGTACTTC. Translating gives CASSEVLAEPETQYF.

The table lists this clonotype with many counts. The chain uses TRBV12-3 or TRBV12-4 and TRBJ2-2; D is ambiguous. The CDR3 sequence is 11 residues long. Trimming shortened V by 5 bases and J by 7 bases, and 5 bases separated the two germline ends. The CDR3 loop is CASSTNGELFF. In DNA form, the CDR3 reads TGTGCCAGCAGTACGAACGGGGAGCTGTTTTTT.

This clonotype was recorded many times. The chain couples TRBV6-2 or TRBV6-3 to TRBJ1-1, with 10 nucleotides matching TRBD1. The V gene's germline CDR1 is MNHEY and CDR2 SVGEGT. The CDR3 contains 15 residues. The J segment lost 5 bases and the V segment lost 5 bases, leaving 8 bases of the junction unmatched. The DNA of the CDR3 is TGTGCCAGCAGTCCAAGACAGGGGGCGCGGACTGAAGCTTTCTTT. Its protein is CASSPRQGARTEAFF.

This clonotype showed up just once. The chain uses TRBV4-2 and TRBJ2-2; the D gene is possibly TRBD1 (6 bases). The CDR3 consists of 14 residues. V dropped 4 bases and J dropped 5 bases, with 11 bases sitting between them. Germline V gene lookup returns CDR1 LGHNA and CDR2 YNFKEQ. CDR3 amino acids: CASSPGTPTGELFF. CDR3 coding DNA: TGTGCCAGCAGCCCTGGGACACCTACCGGGGAGCTGTTTTTT.

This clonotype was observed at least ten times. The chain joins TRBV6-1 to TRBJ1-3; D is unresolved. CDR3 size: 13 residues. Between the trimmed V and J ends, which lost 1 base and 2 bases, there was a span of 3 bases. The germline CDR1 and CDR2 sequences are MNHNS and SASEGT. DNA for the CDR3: TGTGCCAGCAGTGAAGACACTGGAAACACCATATATTTT. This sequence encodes CASSEDTGNTIYF.

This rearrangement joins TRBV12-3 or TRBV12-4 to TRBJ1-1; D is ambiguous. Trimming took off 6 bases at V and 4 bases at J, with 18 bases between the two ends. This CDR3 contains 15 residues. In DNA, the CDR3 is TGTGCCAGCAGGCAAGGCCCGGGCGGTCTCACTGAAGCTTTCTTT. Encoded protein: CASRQGPGGLTEAFF.

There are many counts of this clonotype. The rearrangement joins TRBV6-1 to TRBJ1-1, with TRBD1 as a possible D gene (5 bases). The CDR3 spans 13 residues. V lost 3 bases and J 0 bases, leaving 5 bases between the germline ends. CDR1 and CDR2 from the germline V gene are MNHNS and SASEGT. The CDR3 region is CASSDRVNTEAFF. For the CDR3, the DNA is TGTGCCAGCAGTGACAGGGTGAACACTGAAGCTTTCTTT.

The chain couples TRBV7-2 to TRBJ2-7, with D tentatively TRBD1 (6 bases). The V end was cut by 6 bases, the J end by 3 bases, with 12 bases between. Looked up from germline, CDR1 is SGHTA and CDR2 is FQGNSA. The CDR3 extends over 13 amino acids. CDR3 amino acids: CASRGAENYEQYF. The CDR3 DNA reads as TGTGCCAGCAGGGGGGCCGAAAACTACGAGCAGTACTTC.

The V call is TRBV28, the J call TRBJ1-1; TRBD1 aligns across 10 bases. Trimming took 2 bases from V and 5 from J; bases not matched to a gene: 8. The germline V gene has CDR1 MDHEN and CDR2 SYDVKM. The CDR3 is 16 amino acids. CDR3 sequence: CASSLPTGGERTEAFF. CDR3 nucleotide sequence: TGTGCCAGCAGTTTACCGACAGGGGGCGAGCGGACTGAAGCTTTCTTT.